The rows below give T cell receptor beta chains drawn from one sample of a study of OX40 agonist ivuxolimab in advanced cancers. TCRdb keeps only in-frame clones here, not all; method: immunoSEQ multiplex PCR. The table has approximately 74,000 clones, around nine tenths seen once; the top ten hold 5.9%. The sample here was CD4+ or CD8+ T cells sorted from blood, taken in a trial of the OX40 agonist ivuxolimab. These receptors all stem from an adult with an advanced solid tumor such as melanoma, head and neck, liver or kidney cancer. Each CDR3 is given with its conserved first and last residue. The D gene is left open where the match is weak. Not all rows give a size; the values are once, few, many and, for expanded clones, a class.

v_gene	abundance	d_gene	j_gene	CDR3nt	CDR3aa
TRBV6-1	.	TRBD1	TRBJ1-3	TGTGCCACACAGGGGATGGGGCCTGGAAACACCATATATTTT	CATQGMGPGNTIYF
TRBV9	.	.	TRBJ1-3	TGTGCCAGCAGCGTAGGGGCCTCCTCTGGAAACACCATATATTTT	CASSVGASSGNTIYF
TRBV6-1	.	TRBD2	TRBJ2-7	TGTGCCAGCAGTACCACTAGCGGGGGTTTCTACGAGCAGTACTTC	CASSTTSGGFYEQYF
TRBV6-1	.	.	TRBJ2-5	TGTGCCAGCAGTTTGACAGTTCTCCAAGAGACCCAGTACTTC	CASSLTVLQETQYF
TRBV2	.	TRBD1	TRBJ2-7	TGTGCCAGCAGGGGACAGGACTACGAGCAGTACTTC	CASRGQDYEQYF
TRBV29-1	.	.	TRBJ1-2	TGCAGCGTTGAAGAACTCACCAGGTCCTATGGCTACACCTTC	CSVEELTRSYGYTF
TRBV28	.	.	TRBJ1-5	TGTGCCAGCAGAGACCATTTAGGGACCCCCTGGATAAGACAGCCCCAGCATTTT	CASRDHLGTPWIRQPQHF
TRBV6-5	few	TRBD1	TRBJ2-7	TGTGCCAGCAGCCCCGGACAGGGAGCCTCCTACGAGCAGTACTTC	CASSPGQGASYEQYF
TRBV19	.	TRBD1	TRBJ1-5	TGTGCCAGTACCCAGACAGGGTACGGTCAGCCCCAGCATTTT	CASTQTGYGQPQHF
TRBV7-3	.	.	TRBJ2-5	TGTGCCAGCAGCTTAGGGGGTGGCCACCAAGAGACCCAGTACTTC	CASSLGGGHQETQYF
TRBV7-9	.	TRBD2	TRBJ2-7	TGTGCCAGCAGCTCCACAACTAGCGGGAGTCTCTACGAGCAGTACTTC	CASSSTTSGSLYEQYF
TRBV30	.	.	TRBJ1-6	TGTGCCTGGAGTGTGGGAGCAAGCTCCTATAATTCACCCCTCCACTTT	CAWSVGASSYNSPLHF
TRBV28	once	.	TRBJ2-6	TGTGCCAGCAGTTCCCTCCTGAGTGGGGCCAACGTCCTGACTTTC	CASSSLLSGANVLTF
TRBV4-2	.	.	TRBJ1-2	TGTGCCAGCAGCCAACCAGGGGATAACTATGGCTACACCTTC	CASSQPGDNYGYTF
TRBV30	.	.	TRBJ2-7	TGTGCCTGGATTACGGGGACCCAAGTGCACTTC	CAWITGTQVHF
TRBV5-1	.	.	TRBJ1-1	TGCGCCAGCAGCTATGGAGGGGCCACTGAAGCTTTCTTT	CASSYGGATEAFF
TRBV7-3	.	.	TRBJ1-2	TGTGCCAGCAGCCTCACCGGGGCGGGGGTCAGAGATGGCTACACCTTC	CASSLTGAGVRDGYTF
TRBV27	.	.	TRBJ2-6	TGTGCCAGCAGTTTCCTCACAAGCTCTGGGGCCAACGTCCTGACTTTC	CASSFLTSSGANVLTF
TRBV7-2	.	.	TRBJ2-7	TGTGCCAGCAGCTCGATACTATACAGCTACGAGCAGTACTTC	CASSSILYSYEQYF
TRBV9	.	.	TRBJ1-1	TGTGCCAGCAGCGGGGCTGTGGGGAACACTGAAGCTTTCTTT	CASSGAVGNTEAFF
TRBV27	.	.	TRBJ1-5	TGTGCCAGCAGCCGCGGAGGTTATAGCAATCAGCCCCAGCATTTT	CASSRGGYSNQPQHF
TRBV7-6	.	TRBD1	TRBJ2-6	TGTGCCAGCAGCGTAACAGGGGGCGCAGGAGGGGCCAACGTCCTGACTTTC	CASSVTGGAGGANVLTF
TRBV4-1	once	.	TRBJ1-3	TGCGCCAGCAGCCTGAGTGAGTTGGCTGGAAACACCATATATTTT	CASSLSELAGNTIYF
TRBV27	.	TRBD2	TRBJ2-7	TGTGCCAGCAGTTCGGGAGGCTACGAGCAGTACTTC	CASSSGGYEQYF